This T cell receptor (beta chain) is drawn from a study of cytomegalovirus exposure and HLA in healthy donors. Broader study findings: Analysis performed later found roughly 18,000 TCR beta sequences associated with HLA alleles at 0.05 false discovery rate. Among TCR beta chains of equal frequency, HLA-associated ones were more clonally expanded in a later analysis.

Concerning this clone itself: Its specificity is not known.

Samples came from healthy bone marrow donors. PCR used 60 Vbeta primers and 13 Jbeta primers. Sequencing was performed with immunoSEQ multiplex PCR; in TCRdb, only in-frame clones are kept and a portion is missing. This sample contains 180,000 or so clones. This CDR3 spans 11 amino acids. Germline CDR1 reads SQVTM; CDR2 reads ANQGSEA. Trimming shortened V by 0 bases and J by 6 bases, and 3 bases separated the two germline ends. This sequence was found in a woman aged 18-30 years in good health and CMV-seropositive. The sample consisted of PBMCs. The chain couples TRBV29-1 to TRBJ2-1; D not resolved. CDR3 residues: CSVEDSNEQFF. The CDR3 DNA reads TGCAGCGTTGAAGATAGCAATGAGCAGTTCTTC.